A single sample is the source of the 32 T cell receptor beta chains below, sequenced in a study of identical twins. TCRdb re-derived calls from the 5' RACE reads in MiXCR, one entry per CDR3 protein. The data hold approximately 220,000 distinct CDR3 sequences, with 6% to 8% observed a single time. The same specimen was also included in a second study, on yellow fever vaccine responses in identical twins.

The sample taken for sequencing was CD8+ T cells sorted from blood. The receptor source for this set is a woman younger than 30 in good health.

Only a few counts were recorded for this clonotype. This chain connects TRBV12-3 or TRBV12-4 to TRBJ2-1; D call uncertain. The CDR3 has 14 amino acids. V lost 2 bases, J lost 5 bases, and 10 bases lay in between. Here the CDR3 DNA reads TGTGCCAGCAGTTTATCTCACCTCCACAATGAGCAGTTCTTC. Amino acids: CASSLSHLHNEQFF.

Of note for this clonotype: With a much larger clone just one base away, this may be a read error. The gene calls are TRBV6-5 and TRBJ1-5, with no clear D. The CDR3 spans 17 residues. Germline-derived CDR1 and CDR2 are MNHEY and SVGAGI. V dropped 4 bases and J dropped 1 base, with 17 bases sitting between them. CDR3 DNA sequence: TGTGCCAGCAGTTTCGACCCCCAGTGTGGGAGCAATCAGCCCCAGCATTTT. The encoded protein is CASSFDPQCGSNQPQHF.

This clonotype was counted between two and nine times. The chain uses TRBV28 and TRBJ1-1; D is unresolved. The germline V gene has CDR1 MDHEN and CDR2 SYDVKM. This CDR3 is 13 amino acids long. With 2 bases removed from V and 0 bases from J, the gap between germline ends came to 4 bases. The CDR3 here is CASSLHVNTEAFF. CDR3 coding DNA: TGTGCCAGCAGTTTACATGTGAACACTGAAGCTTTCTTT.

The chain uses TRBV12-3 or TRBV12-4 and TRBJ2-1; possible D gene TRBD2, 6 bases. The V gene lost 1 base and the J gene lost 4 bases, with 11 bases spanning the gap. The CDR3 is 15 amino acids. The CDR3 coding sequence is TGTGCCAGCAGTTTAGTCGGGACTCTATACAATGAGCAGTTCTTC. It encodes CASSLVGTLYNEQFF.

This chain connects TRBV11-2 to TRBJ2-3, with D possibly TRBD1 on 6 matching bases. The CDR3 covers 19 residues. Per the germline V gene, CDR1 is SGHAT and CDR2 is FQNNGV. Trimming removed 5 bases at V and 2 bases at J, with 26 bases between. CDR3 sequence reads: CASSIDPGQVLSITDTQYF. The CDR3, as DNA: TGTGCCAGCAGCATCGATCCGGGACAAGTTCTCTCCATCACAGATACGCAGTATTTT.

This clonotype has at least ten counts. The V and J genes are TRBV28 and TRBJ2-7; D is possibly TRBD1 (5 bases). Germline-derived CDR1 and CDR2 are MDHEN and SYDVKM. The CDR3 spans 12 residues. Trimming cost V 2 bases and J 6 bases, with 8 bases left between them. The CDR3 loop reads CASSLGASEQYV. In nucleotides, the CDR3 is TGTGCCAGCAGTTTAGGGGCGAGCGAGCAGTACGTC.

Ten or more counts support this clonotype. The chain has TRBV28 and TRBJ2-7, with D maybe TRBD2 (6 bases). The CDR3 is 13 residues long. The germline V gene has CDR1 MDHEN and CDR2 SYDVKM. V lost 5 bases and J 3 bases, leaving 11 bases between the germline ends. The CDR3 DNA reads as TGTGCCAGCAGTCCCGAGGGACTCTACGAGCAGTACTTC. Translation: CASSPEGLYEQYF.

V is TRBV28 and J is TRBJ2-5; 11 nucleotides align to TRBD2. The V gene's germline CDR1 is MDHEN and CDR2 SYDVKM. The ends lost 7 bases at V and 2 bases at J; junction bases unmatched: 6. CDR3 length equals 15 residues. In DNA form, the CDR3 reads TGTGCCAGCACCCAAGGGACTAGCGGTCAAGAGACCCAGTACTTC. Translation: CASTQGTSGQETQYF.

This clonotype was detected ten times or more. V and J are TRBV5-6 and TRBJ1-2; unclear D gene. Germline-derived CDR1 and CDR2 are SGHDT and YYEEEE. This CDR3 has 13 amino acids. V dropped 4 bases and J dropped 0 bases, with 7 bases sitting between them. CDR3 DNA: TGTGCCAGCAGCCCCGGATCTAACTATGGCTACACCTTC. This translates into CASSPGSNYGYTF.

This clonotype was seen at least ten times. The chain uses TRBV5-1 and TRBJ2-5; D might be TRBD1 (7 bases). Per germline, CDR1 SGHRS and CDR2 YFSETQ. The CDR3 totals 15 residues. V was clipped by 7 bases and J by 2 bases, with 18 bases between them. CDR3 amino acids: CASCLRGTAQETQYF. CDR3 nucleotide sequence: TGCGCCAGCTGCCTCCGGGGGACAGCTCAAGAGACCCAGTACTTC. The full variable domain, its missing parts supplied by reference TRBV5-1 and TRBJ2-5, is KAGVTQTPRYLIKTRGQQVTLSCSPISGHRSVSWYQQTPGQGLQFLFEYFSETQRNKGNFPGRFSGRQFSNSRSEMNVSTLELGDSALYLCASCLRGTAQETQYFGPGTRLLVL.

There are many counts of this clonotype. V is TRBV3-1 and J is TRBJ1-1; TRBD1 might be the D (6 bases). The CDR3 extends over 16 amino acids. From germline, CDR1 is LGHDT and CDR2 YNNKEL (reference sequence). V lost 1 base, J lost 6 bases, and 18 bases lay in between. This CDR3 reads CASSQGRGTRVAEAFF. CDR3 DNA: TGTGCCAGCAGCCAAGGCAGGGGTACAAGGGTGGCTGAAGCTTTCTTT.

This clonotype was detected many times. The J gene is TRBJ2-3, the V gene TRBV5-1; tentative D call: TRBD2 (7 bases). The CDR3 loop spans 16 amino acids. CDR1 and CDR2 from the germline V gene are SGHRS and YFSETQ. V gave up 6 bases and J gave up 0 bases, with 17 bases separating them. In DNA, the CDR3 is TGCGCCAGCAAACAGGGTTCGGGAGGAAGCACAGATACGCAGTATTTT. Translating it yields CASKQGSGGSTDTQYF.

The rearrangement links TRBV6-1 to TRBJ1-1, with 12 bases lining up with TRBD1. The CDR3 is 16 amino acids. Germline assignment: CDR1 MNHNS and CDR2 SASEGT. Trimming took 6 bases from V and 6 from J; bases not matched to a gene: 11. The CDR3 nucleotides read TGTGCCAGCAGCACGGGACAGGGGGCGCGATTAGCTGAAGCTTTCTTT. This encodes CASSTGQGARLAEAFF.

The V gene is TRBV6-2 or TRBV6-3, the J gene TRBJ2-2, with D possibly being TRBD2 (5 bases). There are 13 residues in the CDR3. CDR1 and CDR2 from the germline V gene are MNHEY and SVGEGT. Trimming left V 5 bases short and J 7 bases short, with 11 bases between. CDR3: CASSKLDDGELFF. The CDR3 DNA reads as TGTGCCAGCAGTAAACTAGATGACGGGGAGCTGTTTTTT.

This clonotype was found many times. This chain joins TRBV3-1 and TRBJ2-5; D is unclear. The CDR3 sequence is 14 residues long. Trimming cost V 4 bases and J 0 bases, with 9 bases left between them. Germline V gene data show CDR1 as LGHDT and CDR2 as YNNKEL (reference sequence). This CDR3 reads CASSLQRYQETQYF. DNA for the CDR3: TGTGCCAGCAGCCTCCAGCGATACCAAGAGACCCAGTACTTC.

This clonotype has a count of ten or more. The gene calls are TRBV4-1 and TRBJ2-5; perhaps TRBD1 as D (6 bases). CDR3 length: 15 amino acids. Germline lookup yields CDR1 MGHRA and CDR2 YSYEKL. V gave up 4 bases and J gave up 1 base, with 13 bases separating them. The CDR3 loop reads CASSLQQGIQETQYF. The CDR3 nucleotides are TGCGCCAGCAGCCTGCAACAGGGTATCCAAGAGACCCAGTACTTC.

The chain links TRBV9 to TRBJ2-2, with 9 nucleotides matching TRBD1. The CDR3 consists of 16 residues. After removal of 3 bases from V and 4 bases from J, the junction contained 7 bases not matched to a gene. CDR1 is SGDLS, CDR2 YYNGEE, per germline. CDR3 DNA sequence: TGTGCCAGCAGCGCGGAGGGACAGGGTAGCACCGGGGAGCTGTTTTTT. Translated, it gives CASSAEGQGSTGELFF. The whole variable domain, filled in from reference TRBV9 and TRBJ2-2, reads DSGVTQTPKHLITATGQRVTLRCSPRSGDLSVYWYQQSLDQGLQFLIQYYNGEERAKGNILERFSAQQFPDLHSELNLSSLELGDSALYFCASSAEGQGSTGELFFGEGSRLTVL.

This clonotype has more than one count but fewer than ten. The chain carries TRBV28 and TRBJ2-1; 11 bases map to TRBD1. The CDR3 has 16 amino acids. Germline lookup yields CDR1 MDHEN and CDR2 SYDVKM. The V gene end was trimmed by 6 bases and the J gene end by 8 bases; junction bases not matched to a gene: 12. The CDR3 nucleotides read TGTGCCAGCAGCCTCACCGGGACAGGGGGTATCGATGAGCAGTTCTTC. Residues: CASSLTGTGGIDEQFF.

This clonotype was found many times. The CDR3 DNA sequence: TGCAGTGCTTCGAACAGGACTAGCGGTCTCAAAAACATTCAGTACTTC. This translates into CSASNRTSGLKNIQYF. The chain links TRBV20-1 to TRBJ2-4, with TRBD2 matching over 10 bases. Trimming took 5 bases from V and 3 from J; bases not matched to a gene: 10. Germline V gene lookup returns CDR1 DFQATT and CDR2 SNEGSKA (reference sequence). The CDR3 is 16 amino acids.

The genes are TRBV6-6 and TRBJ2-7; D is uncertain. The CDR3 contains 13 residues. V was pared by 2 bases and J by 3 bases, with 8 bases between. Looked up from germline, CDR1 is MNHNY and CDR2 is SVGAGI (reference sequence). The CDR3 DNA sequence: TGTGCCAGCAGTTACAGTCGGGTCTACGAGCAGTACGTC. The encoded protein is CASSYSRVYEQYV.

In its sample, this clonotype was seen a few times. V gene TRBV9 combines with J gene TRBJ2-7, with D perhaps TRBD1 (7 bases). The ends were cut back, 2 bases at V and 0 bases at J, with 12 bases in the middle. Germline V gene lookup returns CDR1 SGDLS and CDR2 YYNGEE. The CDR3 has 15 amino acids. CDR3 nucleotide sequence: TGTGCCAGCAGCGTGTCAGGGGGGCACTCCTACGAGCAGTACTTC. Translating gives CASSVSGGHSYEQYF.

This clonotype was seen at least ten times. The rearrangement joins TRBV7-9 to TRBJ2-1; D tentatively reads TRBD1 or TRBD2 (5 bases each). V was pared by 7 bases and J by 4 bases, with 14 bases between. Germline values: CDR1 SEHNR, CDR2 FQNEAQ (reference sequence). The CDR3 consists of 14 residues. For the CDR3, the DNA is TGTGCCAGCATCTCCGGGGACGTGTACAATGAGCAGTTCTTC. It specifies CASISGDVYNEQFF.

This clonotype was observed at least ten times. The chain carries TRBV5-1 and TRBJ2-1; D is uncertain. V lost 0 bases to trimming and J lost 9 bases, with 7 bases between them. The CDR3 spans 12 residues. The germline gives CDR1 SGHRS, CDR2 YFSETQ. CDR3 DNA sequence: TGCGCCAGCAGCTTGGATCTGGGTGAGCAGTTCTTC. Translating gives CASSLDLGEQFF. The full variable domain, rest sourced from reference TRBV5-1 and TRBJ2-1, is KAGVTQTPRYLIKTRGQQVTLSCSPISGHRSVSWYQQTPGQGLQFLFEYFSETQRNKGNFPGRFSGRQFSNSRSEMNVSTLELGDSALYLCASSLDLGEQFFGPGTRLTVL.

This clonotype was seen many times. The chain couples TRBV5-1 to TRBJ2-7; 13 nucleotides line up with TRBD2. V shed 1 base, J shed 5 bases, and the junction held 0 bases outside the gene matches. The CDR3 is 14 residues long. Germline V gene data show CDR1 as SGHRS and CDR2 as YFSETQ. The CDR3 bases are TGCGCCAGCAGCTTGACTAGCGGGAGGGACGAGCAGTACTTC. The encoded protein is CASSLTSGRDEQYF.

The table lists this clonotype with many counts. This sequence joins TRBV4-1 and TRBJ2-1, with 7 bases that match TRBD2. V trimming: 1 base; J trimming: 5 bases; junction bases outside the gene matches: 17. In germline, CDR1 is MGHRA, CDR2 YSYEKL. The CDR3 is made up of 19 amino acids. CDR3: CASSQGPQTSRTLHNEQFF. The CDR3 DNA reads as TGCGCCAGCAGCCAAGGCCCTCAGACTAGCCGGACTCTCCACAATGAGCAGTTCTTC.

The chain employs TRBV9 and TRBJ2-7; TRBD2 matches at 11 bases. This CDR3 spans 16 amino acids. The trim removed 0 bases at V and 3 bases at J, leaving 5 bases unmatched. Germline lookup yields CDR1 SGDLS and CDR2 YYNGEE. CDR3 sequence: CASSVERLAGIYEQYF. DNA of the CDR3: TGTGCCAGCAGCGTAGAAAGACTAGCGGGAATCTACGAGCAGTACTTC. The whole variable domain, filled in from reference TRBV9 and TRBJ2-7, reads DSGVTQTPKHLITATGQRVTLRCSPRSGDLSVYWYQQSLDQGLQFLIQYYNGEERAKGNILERFSAQQFPDLHSELNLSSLELGDSALYFCASSVERLAGIYEQYFGPGTRLTVT.

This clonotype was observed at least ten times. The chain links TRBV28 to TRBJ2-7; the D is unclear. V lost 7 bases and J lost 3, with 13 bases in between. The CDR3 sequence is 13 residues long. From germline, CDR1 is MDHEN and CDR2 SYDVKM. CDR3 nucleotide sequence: TGTGCCAGCACTGATTCACCGGACTACGAGCAGTACTTC. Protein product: CASTDSPDYEQYF.

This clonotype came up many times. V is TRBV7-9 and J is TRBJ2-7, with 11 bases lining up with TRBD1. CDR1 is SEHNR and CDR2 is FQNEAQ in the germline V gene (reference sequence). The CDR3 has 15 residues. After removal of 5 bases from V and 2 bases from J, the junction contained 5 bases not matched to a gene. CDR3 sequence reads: CASSLGQGEPYEQYV. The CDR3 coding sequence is TGTGCCAGCAGCCTGGGACAGGGGGAACCCTACGAGCAGTACGTC.

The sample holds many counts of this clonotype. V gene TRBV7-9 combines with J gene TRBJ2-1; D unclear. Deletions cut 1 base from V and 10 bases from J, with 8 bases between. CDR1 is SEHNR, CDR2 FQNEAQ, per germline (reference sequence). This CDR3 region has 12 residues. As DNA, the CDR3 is TGTGCCAGCAGCTTAGACGGTTACGAGCAGTTCTTC. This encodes CASSLDGYEQFF.

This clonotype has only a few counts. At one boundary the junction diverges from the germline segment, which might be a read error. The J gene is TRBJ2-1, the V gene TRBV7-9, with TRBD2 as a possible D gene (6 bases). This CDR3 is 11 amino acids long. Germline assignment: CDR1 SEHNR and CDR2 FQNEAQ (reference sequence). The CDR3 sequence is CASSIAVEQFF. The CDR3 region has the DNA TGTGCCAGCAGCATAGCGGTTGAGCAGTTCTTC.

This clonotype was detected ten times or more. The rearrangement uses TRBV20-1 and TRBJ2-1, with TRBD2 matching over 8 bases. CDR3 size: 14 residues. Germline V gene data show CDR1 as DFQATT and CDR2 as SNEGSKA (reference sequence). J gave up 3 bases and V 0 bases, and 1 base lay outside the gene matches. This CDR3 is CSARELADYNEQFF. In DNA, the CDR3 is TGCAGTGCTAGAGAACTAGCGGACTACAATGAGCAGTTCTTC.

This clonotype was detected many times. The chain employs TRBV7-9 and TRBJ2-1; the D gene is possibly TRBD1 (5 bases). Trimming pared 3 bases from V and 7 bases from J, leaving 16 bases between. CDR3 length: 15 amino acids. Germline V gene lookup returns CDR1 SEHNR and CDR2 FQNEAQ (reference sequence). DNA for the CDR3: TGTGCCAGCAGCTTTGAGGACAAATCGGGTAATGAGCAGTTCTTC. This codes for CASSFEDKSGNEQFF.